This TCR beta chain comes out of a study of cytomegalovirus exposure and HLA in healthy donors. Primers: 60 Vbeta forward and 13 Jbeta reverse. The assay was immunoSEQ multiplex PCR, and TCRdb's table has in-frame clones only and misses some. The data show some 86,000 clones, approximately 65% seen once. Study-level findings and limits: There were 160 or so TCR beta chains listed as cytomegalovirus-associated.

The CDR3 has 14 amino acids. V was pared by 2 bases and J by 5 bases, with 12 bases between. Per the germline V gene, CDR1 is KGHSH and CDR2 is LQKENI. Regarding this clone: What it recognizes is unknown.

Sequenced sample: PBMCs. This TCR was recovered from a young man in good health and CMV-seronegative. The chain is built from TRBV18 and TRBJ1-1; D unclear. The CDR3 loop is CASSPTETGTEAFF. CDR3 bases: TGTGCCAGCTCACCAACGGAAACGGGGACTGAAGCTTTCTTT. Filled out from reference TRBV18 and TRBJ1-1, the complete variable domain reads NAGVMQNPRHLVRRRGQEARLRCSPMKGHSHVYWYRQLPEEGLKFMVYLQKENIIDESGMPKERFSAEFPKEGPSILRIQQVVRGDSAAYFCASSPTETGTEAFFGQGTRLTVV.